The present T cell receptor (beta chain) was sequenced within a study of cytomegalovirus exposure and HLA in healthy donors. General study points: In a later analysis, specific HLA alleles were associated with 15,000 to 20,000 TCR beta sequences at a 0.05 false discovery rate.

Despite likely unrecorded immune exposures, the donors were nominally healthy at the time of sampling. Germline trimming cut 6 bases from V and 0 bases from J; bases unmatched to any gene: 4. CDR1 LNHDA and CDR2 SQIVND come from the germline V gene (reference sequence). The CDR3 has 15 amino acids. To note about this clone: Its antigen remains unidentified.

The study ran its PCR with 60 Vbeta and 13 Jbeta primers. Measured with immunoSEQ multiplex PCR; TCRdb has only the in-frame clones, and not every one. The sample contains under 200,000 clones, 70% to 90% of which appear only once. The specimen sequenced was PBMCs. This clonotype was sampled from a man aged 30 to 39 in good health and CMV-seropositive. This sequence joins TRBV19 and TRBJ2-2, with TRBD1 identical over 7 bases. The DNA of the CDR3 is TGTGCCAGTAGACAGGGGTCCACGAACACCGGGGAGCTGTTTTTT. Its translation: CASRQGSTNTGELFF.